The 22 T cell receptor beta chains below come from one sample, sequenced in a study of blood T cell repertoires in COVID-19. Produced via immunoSEQ multiplex PCR; TCRdb's table is partial and in-frame only. The table includes approximately 70,000 clones, roughly 87% detected once. Sequencing input: peripheral blood. The receptors shown here come from a woman of 80 years or more with acute or convalescent COVID-19.

The chain couples TRBV5-1 to TRBJ2-1, with 7 bases matching TRBD2. The germline V gene encodes CDR1 SGHRS and CDR2 YFSETQ. CDR3 length: 15 residues. The junction had 6 bases not matched to a gene; V was cut back by 4 bases and J by 2 bases. For the CDR3, the DNA is TGCGCCAGCAGCCGGCTAGCGGAGCCCTACAATGAGCAGTTCTTC. Protein: CASSRLAEPYNEQFF.

The chain has TRBV2 and TRBJ2-5; 10 nucleotides align to TRBD1. CDR3 length: 15 amino acids. Looked up from germline, CDR1 is SNHLY and CDR2 is FYNNEI. The junction had 4 bases not matched to a gene; V was cut back by 6 bases and J by 0 bases. CDR3 region: CASRTDRGHQETQYF. DNA for the CDR3: TGTGCCAGCAGAACAGACAGGGGGCACCAAGAGACCCAGTACTTC.

This chain uses TRBV5-1 with TRBJ1-1; 8 bases are a match to TRBD1. Germline CDR1 reads SGHRS; CDR2 reads YFSETQ. V lost 3 bases to trimming and J lost 5 bases; unmatched junction nucleotides: 15. The CDR3 is 17 amino acids. The CDR3 sequence: CASSSGATGAGVTEAFF. CDR3 DNA: TGCGCCAGCAGCTCTGGGGCGACAGGGGCGGGAGTGACTGAAGCTTTCTTT.

The V gene is TRBV7-2, the J gene TRBJ2-7, with 7 bases that match TRBD1. The CDR3 spans 16 residues. The V and J ends lost 7 bases and 1 base, in that order; junction bases with no gene match: 13. Per the germline V gene, CDR1 is SGHTA and CDR2 is FQGNSA. The CDR3 spells CASKTSGTAISYEQYF. The DNA of the CDR3 is TGTGCCAGCAAAACATCCGGGACAGCTATTTCCTACGAGCAGTACTTC.

This chain connects TRBV10-3 to TRBJ2-1; the match to TRBD1 covers 7 bases. With V trimmed by 11 bases and J by 10 bases, 14 bases remained unmatched. The germline gives CDR1 ENHRY, CDR2 SYGVKD. The CDR3 totals 13 residues. CDR3 sequence (DNA): TGTGCCGTCAAAGGGGGCATGGCCCTCGAGCAGTTCTTC. It is translated as CAVKGGMALEQFF.

The rearrangement uses TRBV5-1 and TRBJ1-6, with 7 bases lining up with TRBD1. Germline CDR1 SGHRS, CDR2 YFSETQ. This CDR3 contains 15 residues. Trimming took 5 bases from V and 8 from J; bases not matched to a gene: 10. Written as DNA, the CDR3 is TGCGCCAGCAGGGCAGAGACAGGGCAGCATTCACCCCTCCACTTT. Translation: CASRAETGQHSPLHF. The entire variable domain, with the rest obtained from reference TRBV5-1 and TRBJ1-6, is as follows: KAGVTQTPRYLIKTRGQQVTLSCSPISGHRSVSWYQQTPGQGLQFLFEYFSETQRNKGNFPGRFSGRQFSNSRSEMNVSTLELGDSALYLCASRAETGQHSPLHFGNGTRLTVT.

The genes are TRBV19 and TRBJ1-1; the match to TRBD1 covers 7 bases. Germline CDR1 reads LNHDA; CDR2 reads SQIVND (reference sequence). V was clipped by 5 bases and J by 4 bases; unmatched bases: 13. The CDR3 contains 16 residues. The CDR3 DNA is TGTGCCAGTAGTTCTATTAGACAGGGAAGTGGCACTGAAGCTTTCTTT. This sequence encodes CASSSIRQGSGTEAFF.

The rearrangement joins TRBV9 to TRBJ2-3; 10 bases fit TRBD2. Losses at the gene ends were 0 bases for V and 6 bases for J; bases not matched to a gene: 7. The CDR3 runs 16 residues. Germline-derived CDR1 and CDR2 are SGDLS and YYNGEE. Written as DNA, the CDR3 is TGTGCCAGCAGCGTAGCTCTAGCGGGAGCGGGGGATACGCAGTATTTT. Translating it yields CASSVALAGAGDTQYF.

The chain recombines TRBV6-5 with TRBJ2-2; possibly TRBD1 for D (5 bases). The CDR3 is 14 residues long. The V and J ends lost 5 bases and 4 bases respectively, with 11 bases between them. The V gene's germline CDR1 is MNHEY and CDR2 SVGAGI. CDR3 DNA: TGTGCCAGCAGTCCCACCCAGGGCACCGGGGAGCTGTTTTTT. Protein product: CASSPTQGTGELFF.

This clone showed up just once. DNA for the CDR3: TGTGCCAGCAGCTTAGAAATGGCAGGGGGCTTTGGCTACACCTTC. It is translated as CASSLEMAGGFGYTF. The chain combines TRBV7-2 with TRBJ1-2; 8 bases are a match to TRBD1. CDR3 length: 15 residues. Trimming took 1 base from V and 7 from J; bases not matched to a gene: 8. In germline, CDR1 is SGHTA, CDR2 FQGNSA.

This clone was counted only a few times. The chain is built from TRBV6-5 and TRBJ1-2, with D hard to call. The CDR3 totals 13 residues. Germline CDR1 MNHEY, CDR2 SVGAGI. V was shortened by 6 bases and J by 4 bases, with 12 bases between the two germline ends. The CDR3 spells CASRSAGSYGYTF. The CDR3 nucleotides are TGTGCCAGCAGATCGGCAGGAAGCTATGGCTACACCTTC.

V gene TRBV2 combines with J gene TRBJ1-1, with TRBD1 identical over 9 bases. V lost 7 bases to trimming and J lost 6 bases; unmatched junction nucleotides: 6. The CDR3 is 13 residues long. CDR1 and CDR2 (germline): SNHLY, FYNNEI. DNA for the CDR3: TGTGCCAGCATCCGGGACAGGGAGCCTGAAGCTTTCTTT. It is translated as CASIRDREPEAFF.

This clone was detected only a few times. The rearrangement uses TRBV27 and TRBJ1-1; 7 nucleotides agree with TRBD1. Per germline, CDR1 MNHEY and CDR2 SMNVEV (reference sequence). The length of the CDR3 is 15 residues. The J segment lost 6 bases and the V segment lost 5 bases, leaving 12 bases of the junction unmatched. The CDR3: CASSQSGQRRAEAFF. Written as DNA, the CDR3 is TGTGCCAGCAGTCAGTCGGGACAGAGAAGGGCTGAAGCTTTCTTT.

The V gene is TRBV27, the J gene TRBJ1-4; TRBD1 matches 7 bases. V lost 4 bases, J lost 8 bases, and 10 bases stayed unmatched. Per germline, CDR1 MNHEY and CDR2 SMNVEV (reference sequence). This CDR3 region has 15 residues. The CDR3 protein is CASSSSTGWGEKLFF. Written as DNA, the CDR3 is TGTGCCAGCAGTTCCTCGACAGGGTGGGGAGAAAAACTGTTTTTT.

This chain connects TRBV15 to TRBJ2-2; 8 bases map to TRBD1. Unmatched junction bases numbered 12, after V lost 5 bases and J lost 7 bases. The CDR3 has 16 amino acids. Looked up from germline, CDR1 is LNHNV and CDR2 is YYDKDF (reference sequence). The CDR3 sequence: CATSPEQGAIFGELFF. CDR3 coding DNA: TGTGCCACCAGCCCTGAGCAGGGGGCGATTTTCGGGGAGCTGTTTTTT.

This sequence joins TRBV7-2 and TRBJ2-1; D gene ambiguous. V was shortened by 3 bases and J by 0 bases, with 9 bases between the two germline ends. There are 15 residues in the CDR3. Germline CDR1 reads SGHTA; CDR2 reads FQGNSA. The CDR3 reads CASSFDLSSYNEQFF. In nucleotides, the CDR3 is TGTGCCAGCAGCTTCGACTTGTCCTCCTACAATGAGCAGTTCTTC.

This chain joins TRBV5-1 and TRBJ2-3; D is unclear. The germline CDR1 and CDR2 sequences are SGHRS and YFSETQ. The CDR3 is made up of 12 amino acids. Between the trimmed V and J ends, which lost 0 bases and 4 bases, there was a span of 3 bases. CDR3 amino acids: CASSLAADTQYF. The CDR3 nucleotides read TGCGCCAGCAGCTTGGCGGCAGATACGCAGTATTTT. The entire variable domain, with the rest obtained from reference TRBV5-1 and TRBJ2-3, is as follows: KAGVTQTPRYLIKTRGQQVTLSCSPISGHRSVSWYQQTPGQGLQFLFEYFSETQRNKGNFPGRFSGRQFSNSRSEMNVSTLELGDSALYLCASSLAADTQYFGPGTRLTVL.

The V and J genes are TRBV10-2 and TRBJ1-6, with 8 bases that match TRBD1. There are 13 residues in the CDR3. Germline V gene sequence: CDR1 WSHSY, CDR2 SAAADI. With V trimmed by 8 bases and J by 3 bases, 0 bases remained unmatched. CDR3 loop: CASGQGYNSPLHF. Written as DNA, the CDR3 is TGCGCCAGCGGACAGGGCTATAATTCACCCCTCCACTTT.

The chain combines TRBV11-2 with TRBJ1-5, with D tentatively TRBD1 (5 bases). CDR3 length: 15 residues. The V end lost 3 bases, the J end lost 0 bases, and 9 bases lay between the germline ends. Germline CDR1 and CDR2: SGHAT and FQNNGV. CDR3 loop: CASSLDNYSNQPQHF. The CDR3 DNA follows: TGTGCCAGCAGCTTGGACAACTATAGCAATCAGCCCCAGCATTTT. Using reference TRBV11-2 and TRBJ1-5 for the parts outside the CDR3, the full variable domain is EAGVAQSPRYKIIEKRQSVAFWCNPISGHATLYWYQQILGQGPKLLIQFQNNGVVDDSQLPKDRFSAERLKGVDSTLKIQPAKLEDSAVYLCASSLDNYSNQPQHFGDGTRLSIL.

The rearrangement links TRBV4-2 to TRBJ1-6, with TRBD1 matching 7 bases. Per germline, CDR1 LGHNA and CDR2 YNFKEQ. Trimming at V came to 6 bases and at J to 6 bases, leaving 5 bases not matched to a gene. The CDR3 runs 14 residues. CDR3 amino acids: CASSPGTANSPLHF. For the CDR3, the DNA is TGTGCCAGCAGTCCCGGGACAGCTAATTCACCCCTCCACTTT.

V usage is TRBV29-1 and J usage is TRBJ2-5; weak D call: TRBD1 (5 bases). The V and J ends lost 4 bases and 3 bases respectively, with 6 bases between them. The CDR3 extends over 11 amino acids. The germline gives CDR1 SQVTM, CDR2 ANQGSEA. CDR3 bases: TGCAGCGTTGGCAGGGAAGAGACCCAGTACTTC. This encodes CSVGREETQYF.

V is TRBV28 and J is TRBJ1-1, with D perhaps TRBD1 (5 bases). The length of the CDR3 is 10 residues. Germline V lookup: CDR1 MDHEN, CDR2 SYDVKM. Trimming cost V 11 bases and J 5 bases, with 9 bases left between them. In DNA, the CDR3 is TGTGCCGGGGGGAGGACTGAAGCTTTCTTT. It translates to CAGGRTEAFF.